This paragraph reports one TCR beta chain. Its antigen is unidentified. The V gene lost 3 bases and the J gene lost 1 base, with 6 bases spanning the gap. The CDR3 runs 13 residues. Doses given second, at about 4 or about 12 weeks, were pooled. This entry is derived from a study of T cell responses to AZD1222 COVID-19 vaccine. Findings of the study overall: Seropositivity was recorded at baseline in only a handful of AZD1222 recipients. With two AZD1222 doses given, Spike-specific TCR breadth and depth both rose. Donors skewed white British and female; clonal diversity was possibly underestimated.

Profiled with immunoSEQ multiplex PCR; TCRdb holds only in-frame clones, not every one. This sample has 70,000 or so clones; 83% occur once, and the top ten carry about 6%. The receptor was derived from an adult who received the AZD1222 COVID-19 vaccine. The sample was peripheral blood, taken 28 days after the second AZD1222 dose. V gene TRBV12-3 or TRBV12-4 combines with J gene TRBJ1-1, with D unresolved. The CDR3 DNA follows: TGTGCCAGCAGTTTCAATTGGAACACTGAAGCTTTCTTT. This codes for CASSFNWNTEAFF.